These 5 T cell receptor beta chains share one sample of origin, sequenced in a study of T cells in tuberculosis. The time point was: new active TB diagnosis, blood taken before or within 7 days of starting treatment. Produced via immunoSEQ multiplex PCR; TCRdb's table is partial and in-frame only. There are fewer than 55,000 clones in the sample; 90% to 95% occur only once, and 1.4% lies in the top ten. The sequences come from PBMCs, collected at tuberculosis diagnosis. These receptor sequences come from an adult with tuberculosis.

The rearrangement joins TRBV9 to TRBJ2-7; 10 bases are shared with TRBD2. The ends lost 0 bases at V and 6 bases at J; junction bases unmatched: 12. Germline CDR1 and CDR2: SGDLS and YYNGEE. The CDR3 has 17 amino acids. CDR3 DNA: TGTGCCAGCAGCGTAGATGGTCTAGCGGGAGTACTTAGCGAGCAGTACTTC. Translating it yields CASSVDGLAGVLSEQYF.

The chain employs TRBV7-8 and TRBJ1-2, with 12 bases aligning to TRBD1. Trimming removed 0 bases from V and 8 bases from J; junction bases left unmatched: 4. The length of the CDR3 is 15 residues. Germline assignment: CDR1 SGHVS and CDR2 FQNEAQ. DNA of the CDR3: TGTGCCAGCAGCTTAGCCGGGACAGGGGGCCAAGGCTACACCTTC. Translation gives CASSLAGTGGQGYTF.

CDR3 protein: CASEGYNNEQFF. CDR3 nucleotide sequence: TGTGCCAGTGAGGGCTACAACAATGAGCAGTTCTTC. The V call is TRBV19, the J call TRBJ2-1, with a tentative D call TRBD2 (5 bases). Trimming removed 8 bases from V and 5 bases from J, with 10 bases in between. The CDR3 loop spans 12 amino acids. The germline CDR1 and CDR2 sequences are LNHDA and SQIVND (reference sequence).

This rearrangement joins TRBV2 to TRBJ1-2; TRBD1 is a possible D gene (6 bases). Germline values: CDR1 SNHLY, CDR2 FYNNEI. This CDR3 is 13 amino acids long. Trimming left V 2 bases short and J 6 bases short, with 10 bases between. In nucleotides, the CDR3 is TGTGCCAGCAGTGAAAGCAGGGGAGATGGCTACACCTTC. Translation: CASSESRGDGYTF.

The V gene is TRBV7-2, the J gene TRBJ1-4; 7 bases match TRBD1. Germline-derived CDR1 and CDR2 are SGHTA and FQGNSA. V shed 5 bases, J shed 5 bases, and the junction held 5 bases outside the gene matches. The CDR3 contains 14 residues. The CDR3 reads CASSPTGLNEKLFF. CDR3 coding DNA: TGTGCCAGCAGCCCGACAGGGTTGAATGAAAAACTGTTTTTT.